This entry lists 11 T cell receptor beta chains sequenced from one sample in a study of OX40 agonist ivuxolimab in advanced cancers. The library was obtained by the immunoSEQ multiplex PCR assay. What TCRdb holds here is the immuneACCESS table cut down to in-frame rearrangements. Part of the clones is not present; checked against another copy, under half of the missing clones reflect an unresolved V gene, and the others are unexplained. The sample table shows around 21,000 clones, and about four fifths are seen once. The ten largest make up roughly 31% of the sample. The sample was CD4+ or CD8+ T cells sorted from blood, taken in a trial of the OX40 agonist ivuxolimab. The receptors originated from an adult with an advanced solid tumor such as melanoma, head and neck, liver or kidney cancer.

The chain is built from TRBV7-2 and TRBJ2-2; TRBD2 aligns across 9 bases. Looked up from germline, CDR1 is SGHTA and CDR2 is FQGNSA. This CDR3 comprises 16 residues. V lost 5 bases and J lost 7; bases outside the gene matches: 11. CDR3 in DNA: TGTGCCAGCAGCCTATTGGGACTAGCTCCTCTCGGGGAGCTGTTTTTT. This encodes CASSLLGLAPLGELFF.

The chain recombines TRBV6-5 with TRBJ2-7, with D maybe TRBD1 (5 bases). Germline-derived CDR1 and CDR2 are MNHEY and SVGAGI. V was shortened by 2 bases and J by 5 bases, with 10 bases between the two germline ends. CDR3 length: 13 residues. As DNA, the CDR3 is TGTGCCAGCAGTTACGTCAGGGCCGACGAGCAGTACTTC. Encoded protein: CASSYVRADEQYF.

The rearrangement links TRBV5-6 to TRBJ1-4; a weak D match, TRBD1 (6 bases). V gave up 1 base and J gave up 8 bases, with 18 bases separating them. This CDR3 is built from 16 residues. Germline V CDR1 and CDR2: SGHDT, YYEEEE. This CDR3 is CASSLTPGGAKEKLFF. The DNA for the CDR3 is TGTGCCAGCAGCTTGACCCCGGGGGGGGCCAAAGAAAAACTGTTTTTT.

This sequence joins TRBV10-1 and TRBJ2-3; D gene ambiguous. V lost 0 bases and J lost 0, with 10 bases in between. CDR1 is WNHNN, CDR2 SYGVQD, per germline (reference sequence). The CDR3 sequence is 16 residues long. The CDR3 loop reads CASSESKHVSTDTQYF. The CDR3 DNA is TGCGCCAGCAGTGAGTCGAAACACGTTAGCACAGATACGCAGTATTTT.

On this clone itself: Distinct nucleotide sequences in the sample also encode this CDR3. The J gene is TRBJ2-7, the V gene TRBV4-1; no clear D gene. Trimming shortened V by 0 bases and J by 4 bases, and 4 bases separated the two germline ends. This CDR3 has 12 residues. The germline V gene has CDR1 MGHRA and CDR2 YSYEKL. In nucleotides, the CDR3 is TGCGCCAGCAGCCAAGATTTTTACGAGCAGTACTTC. Its protein is CASSQDFYEQYF.

The chain joins TRBV27 to TRBJ1-1; no definite D call. The CDR3 is 14 residues long. Trimming left V 2 bases short and J 0 bases short, with 7 bases between. Germline V gene data show CDR1 as MNHEY and CDR2 as SMNVEV (reference sequence). CDR3 nucleotides: TGTGCCAGCAGTTTAAACGGAATGAACACTGAAGCTTTCTTT. Translating gives CASSLNGMNTEAFF.

The genes are TRBV10-1 and TRBJ2-2; D is undetermined. This CDR3 is built from 12 residues. Trimming stripped 2 bases from V and 6 bases from J, with 4 bases between. Per the germline V gene, CDR1 is WNHNN and CDR2 is SYGVQD (reference sequence). CDR3 nucleotides: TGCGCCAGCAGTGAGGTTTCCGGGGAGCTGTTTTTT. Translating gives CASSEVSGELFF.

The rearrangement uses TRBV5-6 and TRBJ1-5; perhaps TRBD1 as D (5 bases). CDR1 SGHDT and CDR2 YYEEEE come from the germline V gene. The CDR3 is 15 residues long. Trimming pared 4 bases from V and 0 bases from J, leaving 11 bases between. Here the CDR3 DNA reads TGTGCCAGCAGCCAGGGACCATATAGCAATCAGCCCCAGCATTTT. Translation: CASSQGPYSNQPQHF.

V usage is TRBV11-3 and J usage is TRBJ2-5; tentatively, D is TRBD2 (7 bases). Trimming pared 3 bases from V and 5 bases from J, leaving 13 bases between. CDR3 length: 14 residues. CDR1 and CDR2 (germline): SGHNT, YENEEA. For the CDR3, the DNA is TGTGCCAGCAGCTTCCGGGGGGCGAGGGAGACCCAGTACTTC. Translated, it gives CASSFRGARETQYF.

The chain uses TRBV4-1 and TRBJ1-4; 9 positions agree with TRBD1. The junction had 5 bases not matched to a gene; V was cut back by 3 bases and J by 0 bases. The CDR3 consists of 17 residues. Germline loops: CDR1 MGHRA, CDR2 YSYEKL. This chain's CDR3 is CASSHPTGGSTNEKLFF. The DNA for the CDR3 is TGCGCCAGCAGCCACCCGACAGGGGGGTCAACTAATGAAAAACTGTTTTTT.

V is TRBV7-9 and J is TRBJ2-4; TRBD2 aligns across 9 bases. This CDR3 has 17 amino acids. J gave up 6 bases and V 0 bases, and 9 bases lay outside the gene matches. Germline V gene data show CDR1 as SEHNR and CDR2 as FQNEAQ (reference sequence). CDR3 nucleotides: TGTGCCAGCAGCTTAGCGTCAAGCGGGAGGTTTGGAAACATTCAGTACTTC. It specifies CASSLASSGRFGNIQYF.